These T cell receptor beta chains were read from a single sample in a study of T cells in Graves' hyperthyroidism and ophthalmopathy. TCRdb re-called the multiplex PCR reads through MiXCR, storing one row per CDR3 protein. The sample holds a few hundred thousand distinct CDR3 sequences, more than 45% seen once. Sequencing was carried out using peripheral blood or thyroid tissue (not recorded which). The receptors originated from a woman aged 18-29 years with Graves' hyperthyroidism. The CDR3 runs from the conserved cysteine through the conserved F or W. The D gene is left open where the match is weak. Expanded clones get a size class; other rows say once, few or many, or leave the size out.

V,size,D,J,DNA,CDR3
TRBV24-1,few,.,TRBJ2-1,TGTGCCACCAGTGATGAGAGCGTATCATCCTACAATGAGCAGTTCTTC,CATSDESVSSYNEQFF
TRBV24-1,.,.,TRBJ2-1,TGTGTCACCAGTGATTTGACTGCTCCCAATGAGCAGTTCTTC,CVTSDLTAPNEQFF
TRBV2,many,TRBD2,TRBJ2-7,TGTGCCAGCAGCGGACTAGCGTCCGGCAACGAGCAGTACTTC,CASSGLASGNEQYF
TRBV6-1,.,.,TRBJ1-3,TGTGCCAGCAGTGAAGTACAGGAGAACTATGGCTACACCATATATTTT,CASSEVQENYGYTIYF
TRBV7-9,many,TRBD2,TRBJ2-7,TGTGCCAGCAACCCACTAGCGCGATCCTACGAGCAGTACTTC,CASNPLARSYEQYF
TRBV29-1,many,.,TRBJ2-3,TGCAGCGTTGTCGGGGGTGGACCAGATACGCAGTATTTT,CSVVGGGPDTQYF
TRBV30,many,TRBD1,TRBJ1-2,TGTGCCTGGAGCATCCGACAGGGGTTGATCTATGGCTACACCTTC,CAWSIRQGLIYGYTF
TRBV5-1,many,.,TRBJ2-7,TGCGCCAGCAGCTTGGGGTCAGAGACCTACGAGCAGTACTTC,CASSLGSETYEQYF
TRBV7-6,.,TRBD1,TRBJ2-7,TGTGCTAGAGGTGGGACAGGGGGCTACGAGCAGTACTTC,CARGGTGGYEQYF
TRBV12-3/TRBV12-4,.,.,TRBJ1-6,TGTGCCACCTCGGTACAGAATTCACCCCTCCACTTT,CATSVQNSPLHF
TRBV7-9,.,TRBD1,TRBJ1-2,TGTGCCAGCAGCCGGCCGGGACAGGGAGGCCAAGACTATGGCTACACCTTC,CASSRPGQGGQDYGYTF
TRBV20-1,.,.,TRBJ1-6,TGCAGTTTAGGACAGACATATAATTCACCCCTCCACTTT,CSLGQTYNSPLHF
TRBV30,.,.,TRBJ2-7,TGTGCCTGGAGTCCGGACAGTTACTACGAGCAGTACTTC,CAWSPDSYYEQYF
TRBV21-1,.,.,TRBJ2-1,TGTGCCAGCAGTGCGGGCGGGAGGGCCTCCTACAATGAGCAGTTCTTC,CASSAGGRASYNEQFF
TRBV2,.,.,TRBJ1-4,TGTGCCAGCAGTGAAGACAGTAGGAAAAAACTGTTTTTT,CASSEDSRKKLFF
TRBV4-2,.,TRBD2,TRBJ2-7,TGTGCCAGCAGCCAAGAGGTAGCGGGAGGGGTCTACGAGCAGTACTTC,CASSQEVAGGVYEQYF
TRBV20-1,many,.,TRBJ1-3,TGCAGTGCTAGGCCGCAGACCTCTGGAAACACCATATATTTT,CSARPQTSGNTIYF
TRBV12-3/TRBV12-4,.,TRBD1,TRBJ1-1,TGTGCCAGCACCTACGGGGGGACAGGGGTGACCACTGAAGCTTTCTTT,CASTYGGTGVTTEAFF
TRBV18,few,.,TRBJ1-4,TGTGCCAGCTCACGCGCCACGGGTGAAAAACTGTTTTTT,CASSRATGEKLFF
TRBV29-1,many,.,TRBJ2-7,TGCAGCGTTACAAGGGATCCAATAAGCTACGAGCAGTACTTC,CSVTRDPISYEQYF
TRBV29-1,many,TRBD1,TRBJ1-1,TGCAGCGTTGAAAGACAGGGGGCTGGAGCTTTCTTT,CSVERQGAGAFF
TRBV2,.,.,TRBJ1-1,TGTGCCGGCAGTGAGGGACATATGAACACTGAAGCTTTCTTT,CAGSEGHMNTEAFF
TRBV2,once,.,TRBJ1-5,TGTGCCAGCAGGGGGACTAGCGGGGCGGAAACACAGCATTTT,CASRGTSGAETQHF
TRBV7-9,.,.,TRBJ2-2,TGTGCCAGCAGCTTAGATCGGATCCGAAGGCAGTTATTCGCGAACACCAGGGAGCTGTTTTTT,CASSLDRIRRQLFANTRELFF
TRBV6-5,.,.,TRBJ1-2,TGTGCAACAACTCGGGACATGTGGAACTATGGCTACACCTTC,CATTRDMWNYGYTF
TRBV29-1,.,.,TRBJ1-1,.,CSVETGGYTFGYTEAFF
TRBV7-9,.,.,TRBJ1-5,TGTGCCAGCAGCTCCTGGACTAGCGGGAGCAATCAGCCCCAGCATTTT,CASSSWTSGSNQPQHF
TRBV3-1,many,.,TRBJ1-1,TGTGCCAGCAGCCAAGCTGGGGAAGGGACTGAAGCTTTCTTT,CASSQAGEGTEAFF
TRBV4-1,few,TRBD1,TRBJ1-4,TGCGCCAGCAGCCAATGGGTATCCGGGACAGTAAATGAAAAACTGTTTTTT,CASSQWVSGTVNEKLFF
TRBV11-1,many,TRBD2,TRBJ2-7,TGTGCCAGCAGTGTGAGGACTAGCTACTTCTACGAGCAGTACTTC,CASSVRTSYFYEQYF
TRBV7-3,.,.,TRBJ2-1,TGTGCCAGCAGCTTTAGCACAGGCGGCTACAATGAGCAGTTCTTC,CASSFSTGGYNEQFF
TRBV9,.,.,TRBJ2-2,TGTGCCAGCAGCAAAGGGGACGGGGGTACTGGGGAGGAGCTGTTTTTT,CASSKGDGGTGEELFF
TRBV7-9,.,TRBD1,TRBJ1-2,TGTGCCAGCAGCCAAGACAGGGGGAAAGGCTACACCTTC,CASSQDRGKGYTF
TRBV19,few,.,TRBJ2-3,TGTGCCAGTAGTCCCCGGGACAGCACAGATACGCAGTATTTT,CASSPRDSTDTQYF
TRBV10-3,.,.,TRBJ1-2,TGTGCCATCAGTGAGCGCGACAACTCCTCTGGGTACACCTTC,CAISERDNSSGYTF
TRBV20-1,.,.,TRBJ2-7,TGCAGTGCTAGCGGGAGTCCCTCGGACAATGAGCAGTACTTC,CSASGSPSDNEQYF